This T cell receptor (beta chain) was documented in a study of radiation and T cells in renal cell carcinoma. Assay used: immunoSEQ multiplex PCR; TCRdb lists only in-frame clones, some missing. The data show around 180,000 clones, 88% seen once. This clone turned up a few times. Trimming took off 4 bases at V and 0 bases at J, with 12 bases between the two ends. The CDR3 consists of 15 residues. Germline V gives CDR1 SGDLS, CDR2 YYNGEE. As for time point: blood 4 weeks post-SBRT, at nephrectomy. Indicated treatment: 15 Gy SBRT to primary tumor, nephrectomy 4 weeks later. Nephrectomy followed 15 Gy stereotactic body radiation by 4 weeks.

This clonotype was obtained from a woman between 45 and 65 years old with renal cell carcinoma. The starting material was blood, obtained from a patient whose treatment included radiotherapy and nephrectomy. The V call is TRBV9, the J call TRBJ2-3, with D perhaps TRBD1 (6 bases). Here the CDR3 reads CASSFTGQSTDTQYF. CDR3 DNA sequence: TGTGCCAGCAGCTTTACAGGACAGAGCACAGATACGCAGTATTTT. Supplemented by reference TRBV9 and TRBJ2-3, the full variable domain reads DSGVTQTPKHLITATGQRVTLRCSPRSGDLSVYWYQQSLDQGLQFLIQYYNGEERAKGNILERFSAQQFPDLHSELNLSSLELGDSALYFCASSFTGQSTDTQYFGPGTRLTVL.